The source of this T cell receptor (beta chain) is a study of T cells after yellow fever vaccination (dated by TCRdb to 2018 to 2020). Background on the whole study: The SMART-Seq v4 Ultra Low Input RNA kit was used to prepare libraries from fractions with low cell numbers. To follow T-cell clones before and after primary and booster YFV17D yellow fever vaccination, bulk TCR alpha and beta repertoires were sequenced over time. Two healthy male donors, one aged 18 to 30 and one aged 30 to 40 years, made up the cohort. Blood samples were taken at several timepoints before and after primary and secondary immunization, and bulk PBMC replicates and cell subsets were isolated.

Reading the label with the study, this specimen's treatment or condition is: live attenuated yellow fever vaccine strain. At every blood-draw timepoint, two biological replicates of bulk PBMCs were collected. PBMCs were isolated from peripheral blood using a standard Ficoll-Paque protocol. TriZol was used to extract RNA from bulk PBMCs, CD4 and CD8 fractions, and dextramer-positive and dextramer-negative fractions. The study at large found these results: Computational filtering was required because FACS-sorted repertoires could contain abundant contaminating clonotypes from the bulk population. Most clones expanded after primary vaccination (approximately 97% of CD4 and 88% of CD8) were re-detected after the booster, suggesting that broad memory maintenance occurred. A small fraction of clonotypes appeared in both the CD4 and CD8 compartments, likely as a result of convergent recombination. Compared with the primary T-cell response, the secondary T-cell response was weaker but faster, peaking on day 5 rather than day 15. Only a couple of donors were included in the study, so the extent to which the findings can be generalized is limited.

CDR1 and CDR2, looked up from the germline V gene, are MNHEY and SVGAGI. From its cysteine to its phenylalanine, the CDR3 spans 14 amino acids. CDR3 DNA only is kept here, 42 bases in frame from base 1. The germline ends are 13 bases apart after V is trimmed by 6 bases and J by 2 bases. This clonotype turned up a few times. No cognate antigen has been identified for it. There are no base qualities to consult, and no much larger clone falls within one base. Sequencing used an Illumina NovaSeq 6000. TCR cDNA was made using 5'RACE template switching, a step that added a universal primer site and unique molecular identifiers. cDNA synthesis was primed from both the TCR alpha and TCR beta constant segments. Library amplification involved two PCR steps, and the second step added sample barcodes and sequencing adapters. Libraries were sequenced on Illumina HiSeq 2500 (2x100 bp) or NovaSeq (2x150 bp). The study's processing was this. Reads were demultiplexed and collapsed into UMI consensus sequences with MIGEC, and V(D)J alignment was performed with MiXCR. Vaccine-responding clonotypes were defined with edgeR using replicate PBMC samples, requiring FDR below 0.01 and a log2 fold change above 5 up to day 15. CD4 or CD8 identity was assigned to each bulk clonotype according to whether the clonotype was present at higher abundance in the sequenced CD4 repertoire or the sequenced CD8 repertoire. Using fastp at Q25 and MiXCR, TCRdb reprocessed the public reads and kept productive beta chains. Every CDR3 protein is listed once, alongside the most common genes and DNA of its rows. For this entry, the V and J calls and clone size follow TCRdb and not the study's own pipeline. The sample data list roughly 400,000 distinct CDR3 sequences, and roughly a sixth of these were observed just once. The ten largest account for 15% to 20% of the sample.

The sequencing used PBMCs, collected before the yellow fever booster vaccination. Recombination connected TRBV6-5 to TRBJ1-2, with the D gene call left open. The receptor was derived from a young man who received the YFV17D yellow fever vaccine. The CDR3 has the sequence CASSRTRENYGYTF. The nucleotide sequence is TGTGCCAGCAGCAGAACTCGGGAAAACTATGGCTACACCTTC.